This T cell receptor (beta chain) was recovered during a study of response to subunit inactivated influenza vaccine. As regards this clonotype: Its specificity is not known.

TCRdb reanalysed the RT-PCR reads using MiXCR and keeps one entry per CDR3 protein. This table holds about 540,000 distinct CDR3 sequences, approximately 24% found once. CDR1 MDHEN and CDR2 SYDVKM come from the germline V gene. This CDR3 spans 14 amino acids. Trimming cost V 8 bases and J 4 bases, with 15 bases left between them. Study-wide findings and caveats: New T cells are recruited in small numbers by each seasonal influenza vaccination, according to the authors' suggestion.

These data were likewise used in another study, on T cells expressing NK-cell markers. That report notes: 5'RACE template switching built TCR beta cDNA with unique molecular identifiers. Sequencing of TCR beta repertoires drew on sorted CD3+CD56+NKG2C+, CD3+CD56+NKG2C- and CD3+CD56-NKG2C+ T cells. An anti-gamma-delta TCR antibody restricted sorting to alpha-beta TCR T cells in several experiments. These clonotypes, the leaders elsewhere, also led the CD3+CD56-NKG2C+ fraction in a handful of donors.

This chain links TRBV28 with TRBJ1-5; D unclear. The sequencing used CD4+ T cells sorted from PBMCs, collected 11 to 12 days after vaccination. The TCR was taken from a man aged 45-65 years who received an inactivated influenza vaccine. CDR3 in amino acids: CASGAGLWNQPQHF. CDR3 in DNA: TGTGCCAGCGGTGCGGGATTGTGGAATCAGCCCCAGCATTTT.